Detailed here is one T cell receptor beta chain. This record comes from a study of blood T cell repertoires in COVID-19. Looking at the study overall: Acute and convalescent COVID-19 specimens originated in the United States, Italy and Spain. Sources were T cells, B-cell-depleted T cells, or PBMCs; the material itself was cDNA or gDNA.

CDR3 length equals 13 residues. Trimming at V came to 5 bases and at J to 7 bases, leaving 4 bases not matched to a gene. Germline V gene data show CDR1 as MDHEN and CDR2 as SYDVKM. Original processing methods: Using reference gene primer amplification, nucleated cell counts were estimated. TCRdb keeps only in-frame clones here, not all; method: immunoSEQ multiplex PCR. V and J calls and clone size are given by that table; D and trimming were obtained from the DNA. Counted here are over 35,000 clones, 90% occurring once; the ten biggest clones make up under 20%. This chain joins TRBV28 and TRBJ2-1; 8 bases align to TRBD2. This TCR was recovered from a man between 65 and 79 years old with active COVID-19. Sequenced input: peripheral blood. The CDR3 loop reads CASSNTGGNEQFF. For the CDR3, the DNA is TGTGCCAGCAGTAACACGGGAGGGAATGAGCAGTTCTTC.